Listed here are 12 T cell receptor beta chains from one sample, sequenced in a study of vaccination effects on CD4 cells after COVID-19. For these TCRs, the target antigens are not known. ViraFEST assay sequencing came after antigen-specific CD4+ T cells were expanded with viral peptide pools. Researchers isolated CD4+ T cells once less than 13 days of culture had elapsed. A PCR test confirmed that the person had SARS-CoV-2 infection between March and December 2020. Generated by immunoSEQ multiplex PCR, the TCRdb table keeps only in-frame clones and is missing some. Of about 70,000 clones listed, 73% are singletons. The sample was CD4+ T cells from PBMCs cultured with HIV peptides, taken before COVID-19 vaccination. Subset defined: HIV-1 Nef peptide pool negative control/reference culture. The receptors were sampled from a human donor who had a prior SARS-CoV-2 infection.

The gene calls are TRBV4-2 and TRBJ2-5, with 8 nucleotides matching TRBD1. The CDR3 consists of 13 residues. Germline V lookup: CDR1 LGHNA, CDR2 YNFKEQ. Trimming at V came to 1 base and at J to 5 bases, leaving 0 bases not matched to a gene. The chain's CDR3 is CASSQGQGETQYF. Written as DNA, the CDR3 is TGTGCCAGCAGCCAAGGACAGGGGGAGACCCAGTACTTC.

The CDR3, as DNA: TGTGCCAGCAGTTACCTGGGACTTAATCAGCCCCAGCATTTT. Encoded protein: CASSYLGLNQPQHF. The gene calls are TRBV6-2 or TRBV6-3 and TRBJ1-5, with D possibly TRBD1 on 5 matching bases. CDR3 size: 14 residues. Looked up from germline, CDR1 is MNHEY and CDR2 is SVGEGT. V shed 2 bases and J shed 4 bases, with 9 bases lying between them.

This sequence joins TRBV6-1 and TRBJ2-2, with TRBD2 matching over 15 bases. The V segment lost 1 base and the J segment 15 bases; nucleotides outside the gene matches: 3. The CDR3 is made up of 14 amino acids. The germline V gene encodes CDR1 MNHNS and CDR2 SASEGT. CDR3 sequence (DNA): TGTGCCAGCAGTGAAGAGGGACTAGCGGGGGGATTGTTTTTT. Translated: CASSEEGLAGGLFF.

The DNA for the CDR3 is TGTGCCAGCAGCTTAGAAAGAGGGGGCGAGGCTTTCTTT. Translating gives CASSLERGGEAFF. The chain uses TRBV11-3 and TRBJ1-1; 7 bases align to TRBD1. V lost 0 bases to trimming and J lost 11 bases; unmatched junction nucleotides: 6. The CDR3 is 13 amino acids. From germline, CDR1 is SGHNT and CDR2 YENEEA. Full variable domain (outside the CDR3, taken from reference TRBV11-3 and TRBJ1-1): EAGVVQSPRYKIIEKKQPVAFWCNPISGHNTLYWYLQNLGQGPELLIRYENEEAVDDSQLPKDRFSAERLKGVDSTLKIQPAELGDSAVYLCASSLERGGEAFFGQGTRLTVV.

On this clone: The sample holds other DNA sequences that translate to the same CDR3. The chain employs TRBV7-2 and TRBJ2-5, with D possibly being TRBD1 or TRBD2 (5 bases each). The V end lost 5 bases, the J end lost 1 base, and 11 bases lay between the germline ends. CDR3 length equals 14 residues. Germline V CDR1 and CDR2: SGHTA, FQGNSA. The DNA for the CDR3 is TGTGCCAGCAGCCCGGGACGAGCCCAAGAGACCCAGTACTTC. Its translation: CASSPGRAQETQYF.

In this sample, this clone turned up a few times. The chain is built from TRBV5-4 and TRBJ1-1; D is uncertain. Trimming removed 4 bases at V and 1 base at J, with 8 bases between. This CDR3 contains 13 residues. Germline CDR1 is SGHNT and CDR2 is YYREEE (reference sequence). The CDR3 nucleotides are TGTGCCAGCAGCCGAGGAGGGAACACTGAAGCTTTCTTT. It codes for CASSRGGNTEAFF.

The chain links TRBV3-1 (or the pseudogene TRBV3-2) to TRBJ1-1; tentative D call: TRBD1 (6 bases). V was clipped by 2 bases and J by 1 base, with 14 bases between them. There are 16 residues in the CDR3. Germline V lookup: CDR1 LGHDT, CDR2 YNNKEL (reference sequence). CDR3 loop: CASSQWAGEGNTEAFF. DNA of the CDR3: TGTGCCAGCAGCCAATGGGCAGGGGAAGGGAACACTGAAGCTTTCTTT.

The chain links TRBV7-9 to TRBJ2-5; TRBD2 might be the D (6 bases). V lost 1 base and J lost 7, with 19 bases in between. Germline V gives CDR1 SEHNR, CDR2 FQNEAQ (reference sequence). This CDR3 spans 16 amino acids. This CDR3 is CASSLVVGGPRGTQYF. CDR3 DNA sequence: TGTGCCAGCAGCTTAGTTGTCGGGGGTCCTCGGGGGACCCAGTACTTC.

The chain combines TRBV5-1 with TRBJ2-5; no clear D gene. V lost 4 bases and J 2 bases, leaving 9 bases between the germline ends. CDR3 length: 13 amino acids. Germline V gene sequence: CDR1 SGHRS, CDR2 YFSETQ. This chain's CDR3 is CASSPSPQETQYF. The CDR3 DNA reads TGCGCCAGCAGCCCGTCACCACAAGAGACCCAGTACTTC.

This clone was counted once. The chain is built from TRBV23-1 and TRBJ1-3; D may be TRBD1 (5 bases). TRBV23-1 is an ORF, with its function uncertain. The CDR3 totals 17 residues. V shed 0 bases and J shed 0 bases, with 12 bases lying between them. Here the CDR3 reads CASSQSQGRSSGNTIYF. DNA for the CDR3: TGCGCCAGCAGTCAATCGCAGGGAAGGAGCTCTGGAAACACCATATATTTT.

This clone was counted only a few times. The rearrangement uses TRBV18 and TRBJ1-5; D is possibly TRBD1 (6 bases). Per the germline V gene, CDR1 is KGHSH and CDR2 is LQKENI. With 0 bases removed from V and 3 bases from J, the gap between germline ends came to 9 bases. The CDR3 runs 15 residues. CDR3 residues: CASSPPGQPNQPQHF. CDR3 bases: TGTGCCAGCTCACCACCGGGACAACCCAATCAGCCCCAGCATTTT. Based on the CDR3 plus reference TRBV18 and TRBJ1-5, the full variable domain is NAGVMQNPRHLVRRRGQEARLRCSPMKGHSHVYWYRQLPEEGLKFMVYLQKENIIDESGMPKERFSAEFPKEGPSILRIQQVVRGDSAAYFCASSPPGQPNQPQHFGDGTRLSIL.

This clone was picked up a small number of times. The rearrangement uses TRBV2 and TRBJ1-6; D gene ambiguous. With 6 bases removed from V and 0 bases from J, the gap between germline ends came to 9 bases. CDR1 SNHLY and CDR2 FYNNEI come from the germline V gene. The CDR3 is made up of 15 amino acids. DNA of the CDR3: TGTGCCAGCAGGGGTCTAAGCTCCTATAATTCACCCCTCCACTTT. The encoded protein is CASRGLSSYNSPLHF.